The 26 T cell receptor beta chains presented below share a single source sample, sequenced in a study of early T cells in non-severe SARS-CoV-2 infection. TCRdb passed the 5' RACE reads through MiXCR, listing each CDR3 protein once. The table lists around 60,000 distinct CDR3 sequences, about 13% of them singletons. Sequenced: whole blood. These receptors all come from an adult who was a healthcare worker with PCR-confirmed SARS-CoV-2 infection or an uninfected control (not recorded which).

The chain links TRBV7-2 to TRBJ2-5; 7 bases agree with TRBD2. J was trimmed by 5 bases and V by 1 base; bases with no gene match: 4. Per germline, CDR1 SGHTA and CDR2 FQGNSA. The CDR3 contains 14 residues. As DNA, the CDR3 is TGTGCCAGCAGCTTAGGCGGGAGAGGGGAGACCCAGTACTTC. Protein sequence: CASSLGGRGETQYF.

This clonotype was detected ten times or more. The V and J genes are TRBV10-3 and TRBJ2-5, with unresolved D. The germline V gene has CDR1 ENHRY and CDR2 SYGVKD. V shed 4 bases and J shed 4 bases, with 4 bases lying between them. There are 11 residues in the CDR3. CDR3 nucleotides: TGTGCCATCAGTGCGGGAGAGACCCAGTACTTC. Translated, it gives CAISAGETQYF.

The genes are TRBV20-1 and TRBJ2-7; 7 positions agree with TRBD2. CDR1 DFQATT and CDR2 SNEGSKA come from the germline V gene (reference sequence). This CDR3 is built from 15 residues. Unmatched junction bases numbered 13, after V lost 2 bases and J lost 6 bases. The DNA of the CDR3 is TGCAGTGCTAGAACCAAGGGACTACCCATTGCCGAGCAGTACTTC. It encodes CSARTKGLPIAEQYF.

J is TRBJ2-1 and V is TRBV4-2; a possible D gene is TRBD2 (5 bases). V was pared by 1 base and J by 4 bases, with 14 bases between. From germline, CDR1 is LGHNA and CDR2 YNFKEQ. The CDR3 loop spans 16 amino acids. CDR3 sequence reads: CASSQVSQRQYNEQFF. The CDR3 DNA sequence: TGTGCCAGCAGCCAAGTTTCCCAGCGGCAATACAATGAGCAGTTCTTC.

This clonotype was picked up many times. This sequence joins TRBV7-2 and TRBJ2-5; 11 bases fit TRBD2. The CDR3 sequence is 17 residues long. Germline trimming cut 6 bases from V and 5 bases from J; bases unmatched to any gene: 14. Germline V gene sequence: CDR1 SGHTA, CDR2 FQGNSA. The CDR3 DNA sequence: TGTGCCAGCAGGAGACTAGCGGGAAGTCGGTCCCGTGAGACCCAGTACTTC. Its protein is CASRRLAGSRSRETQYF.

This clonotype was detected a few times. CDR3 amino acids: CSARVYASTYSYEQYF. The CDR3 region has the DNA TGCAGTGCTAGAGTCTATGCCAGCACTTACTCCTACGAGCAGTACTTC. The chain uses TRBV20-1 and TRBJ2-7; D not certain. This CDR3 spans 16 amino acids. Trimming removed 1 base at V and 0 bases at J, with 16 bases between. From germline, CDR1 is DFQATT and CDR2 SNEGSKA (reference sequence).

This clonotype was counted only a few times. This chain joins TRBV15 and TRBJ1-1; TRBD1 matches 8 bases. After removal of 0 bases from V and 4 bases from J, the junction contained 7 bases not matched to a gene. The germline gives CDR1 LNHNV, CDR2 YYDKDF (reference sequence). The CDR3 length is 16 residues. The CDR3 DNA sequence: TGTGCCACCAGCAGAGATCCAGGGGGCAAGAGCACTGAAGCTTTCTTT. Amino acids: CATSRDPGGKSTEAFF.

The CDR3 region is CSVDIKGYSGELFF. The DNA for the CDR3 is TGCAGCGTTGATATTAAGGGGTACAGCGGGGAGCTGTTTTTT. The chain joins TRBV29-1 to TRBJ2-2; possible D gene TRBD1, 5 bases. Germline V gene sequence: CDR1 SQVTM, CDR2 ANQGSEA. V dropped 3 bases and J dropped 7 bases, with 15 bases sitting between them. The CDR3 consists of 14 residues.

This clonotype was observed at least ten times. The chain links TRBV5-1 to TRBJ1-1; D is undetermined. V dropped 1 base and J dropped 2 bases, with 12 bases sitting between them. CDR1 and CDR2 (germline): SGHRS, YFSETQ. The CDR3 extends over 15 amino acids. CDR3 sequence reads: CASSLPFRSNTEAFF. CDR3 in DNA: TGCGCCAGCAGCTTGCCTTTTCGCAGCAACACTGAAGCTTTCTTT.

V is TRBV7-3 and J is TRBJ2-2; D not resolved. Trimming cost V 5 bases and J 5 bases, with 6 bases left between them. The germline CDR1 and CDR2 sequences are SGHTA and FQGTGA. CDR3 length: 12 residues. CDR3 amino acids: CASSPDTGELFF. CDR3 DNA sequence: TGTGCCAGCAGCCCTGATACCGGGGAGCTGTTTTTT. Based on the CDR3 plus reference TRBV7-3 and TRBJ2-2, the full variable domain is GAGVSQTPSNKVTEKGKYVELRCDPISGHTALYWYRQSLGQGPEFLIYFQGTGAADDSGLPNDRFFAVRPEGSVSTLKIQRTERGDSAVYLCASSPDTGELFFGEGSRLTVL.

There are many counts of this clonotype. This chain uses TRBV28 with TRBJ1-6; no definite D call. There are 14 residues in the CDR3. Between the trimmed V and J ends, which lost 6 bases and 4 bases, there was a span of 10 bases. Germline-derived CDR1 and CDR2 are MDHEN and SYDVKM. The CDR3 is CASRLLPYNSPLHF. DNA for the CDR3: TGTGCCAGCAGATTACTTCCTTATAATTCACCCCTCCACTTT.

This clonotype was picked up many times. The chain recombines TRBV28 with TRBJ1-4, with D possibly TRBD1 on 5 matching bases. Germline V gives CDR1 MDHEN, CDR2 SYDVKM. With 6 bases removed from V and 8 bases from J, the gap between germline ends came to 10 bases. The CDR3 runs to 12 residues. The CDR3: CASRGPGEKLFF. In DNA, the CDR3 is TGTGCCAGCAGGGGACCAGGAGAAAAACTGTTTTTT.

This clonotype was recorded many times. The genes are TRBV7-6 and TRBJ2-3, with D possibly TRBD2 on 6 matching bases. V lost 3 bases and J 4 bases, leaving 17 bases between the germline ends. The CDR3 loop spans 16 amino acids. Germline lookup yields CDR1 SGHVS and CDR2 FNYEAQ. CDR3 DNA: TGTGCCAGCAGCTTTGTTTCGGGACTTTTATCAGATACGCAGTATTTT. Its translation: CASSFVSGLLSDTQYF.

This clonotype occurred many times. The rearrangement links TRBV4-1 to TRBJ2-1, with D tentatively TRBD2 (5 bases). The CDR3 runs to 12 residues. V was shortened by 1 base and J by 9 bases, with 7 bases between the two germline ends. Germline V gene sequence: CDR1 MGHRA, CDR2 YSYEKL. The CDR3 region is CASSQGGIEQFF. The CDR3 DNA is TGCGCCAGCAGCCAAGGAGGGATTGAGCAGTTCTTC.

This clonotype was seen ten or more times. This sequence joins TRBV27 and TRBJ1-6, with 7 bases aligning to TRBD1. J lost 4 bases, V lost 2 bases, and 8 bases had no gene match. The CDR3 covers 17 residues. Germline V gives CDR1 MNHEY, CDR2 SMNVEV (reference sequence). The CDR3 DNA is TGTGCCAGCAGTTTAAACCGGGACAGTCTTTATAATTCACCCCTCCACTTT. This codes for CASSLNRDSLYNSPLHF.

The chain couples TRBV7-2 to TRBJ2-5; 10 bases align to TRBD2. This CDR3 contains 14 residues. From germline, CDR1 is SGHTA and CDR2 FQGNSA. With 4 bases clipped from V and 4 bases from J, the junction kept 3 bases outside the gene matches. The CDR3 sequence: CASSSSGRRETQYF. CDR3 coding DNA: TGTGCCAGCAGCTCTAGCGGGAGACGAGAGACCCAGTACTTC.

This clonotype has more than one count but fewer than ten. V gene TRBV5-5 combines with J gene TRBJ2-3; D remains unclear. Germline lookup yields CDR1 SGHKS and CDR2 YYEKEE (reference sequence). The CDR3 is made up of 14 amino acids. V gave up 1 base and J gave up 4 bases, with 10 bases separating them. CDR3 residues: CASSLWVSADTQYF. CDR3 DNA sequence: TGTGCCAGCAGCTTGTGGGTCTCCGCAGATACGCAGTATTTT.

The rearrangement joins TRBV13 to TRBJ2-7, with D perhaps matching TRBD1 or TRBD2 (5 bases each). Per germline, CDR1 PRHDT and CDR2 FYEKMQ (reference sequence). CDR3 length: 14 amino acids. The V end was cut by 2 bases, the J end by 7 bases, with 15 bases between. As DNA, the CDR3 is TGTGCCAGCAGCTTAAGGGACGGTCGTAGGGAGCAGTACTTC. This translates into CASSLRDGRREQYF.

CDR3 in amino acids: CASSRTSDQETQYF. CDR3 DNA: TGTGCCAGCAGCCGGACTAGCGACCAAGAGACCCAGTACTTC. This rearrangement joins TRBV6-2 or TRBV6-3 to TRBJ2-5; 9 positions agree with TRBD2. The V gene's germline CDR1 is MNHEY and CDR2 SVGEGT. The CDR3 sequence is 14 residues long. J was trimmed by 0 bases and V by 6 bases; bases with no gene match: 2.

This clonotype turned up a few times. The V call is TRBV5-1, the J call TRBJ2-3; D perhaps matches TRBD2 (5 bases). The V end was cut by 3 bases, the J end by 2 bases, with 16 bases between. Germline values: CDR1 SGHRS, CDR2 YFSETQ. This CDR3 contains 16 residues. The CDR3 region has the DNA TGCGCCAGCAGCTATCCTAGCTCTTTCAACACAGATACGCAGTATTTT. It codes for CASSYPSSFNTDTQYF.

This chain links TRBV7-6 with TRBJ2-1; 9 bases align to TRBD2. The length of the CDR3 is 16 residues. Trimming at V came to 1 base and at J to 1 base, leaving 2 bases not matched to a gene. The germline V gene has CDR1 SGHVS and CDR2 FNYEAQ. The CDR3 reads CASSLETSGSYNEQFF. The CDR3 DNA sequence: TGTGCCAGCAGCTTAGAGACTAGCGGTTCCTACAATGAGCAGTTCTTC.

This clonotype was seen repeatedly, ten times or more. This chain uses TRBV7-2 with TRBJ2-7, with TRBD2 matching over 9 bases. V trimming: 5 bases; J trimming: 4 bases; junction bases outside the gene matches: 9. The length of the CDR3 is 15 residues. The germline V gene encodes CDR1 SGHTA and CDR2 FQGNSA. CDR3 DNA: TGTGCCAGCAGCCCGTTCGCGGGAGGGGTTTACGAGCAGTACTTC. Translating it yields CASSPFAGGVYEQYF. Supplemented by reference TRBV7-2 and TRBJ2-7, the full variable domain reads GAGVSQSPSNKVTEKGKDVELRCDPISGHTALYWYRQSLGQGLEFLIYFQGNSAPDKSGLPSDRFSAERTGGSVSTLTIQRTQQEDSAVYLCASSPFAGGVYEQYFGPGTRLTVT.

This clonotype was seen a handful of times. This chain uses TRBV27 with TRBJ2-7, with D possibly being TRBD2 (5 bases). Trimming stripped 5 bases from V and 0 bases from J, with 11 bases between. The CDR3 sequence is 14 residues long. Germline CDR1 MNHEY, CDR2 SMNVEV (reference sequence). DNA for the CDR3: TGTGCCAGCAGTGTGAGAGGGATCTCCTACGAGCAGTACTTC. This encodes CASSVRGISYEQYF.

This clonotype was detected only a few times. This chain connects TRBV14 to TRBJ1-1; D not certain. The germline gives CDR1 SGHDN, CDR2 FVKESK. V lost 0 bases to trimming and J lost 1 base, with 3 bases between them. The CDR3 sequence is 13 residues long. Here the CDR3 reads CASSQDTNTEAFF. CDR3 nucleotides: TGTGCCAGCAGCCAAGACACGAACACTGAAGCTTTCTTT. The full variable domain, rest sourced from reference TRBV14 and TRBJ1-1, is EAGVTQFPSHSVIEKGQTVTLRCDPISGHDNLYWYRRVMGKEIKFLLHFVKESKQDESGMPNNRFLAERTGGTYSTLKVQPAELEDSGVYFCASSQDTNTEAFFGQGTRLTVV.

This clonotype was recorded a few times. The genes are TRBV28 and TRBJ2-7, with D possibly being TRBD1 (6 bases). Deletions cut 9 bases from V and 2 bases from J, with 14 bases between. CDR1 is MDHEN and CDR2 is SYDVKM in the germline V gene. The CDR3 is made up of 13 amino acids. CDR3: CASTTGPTYEQYF. The CDR3 nucleotides are TGTGCCAGTACGACAGGTCCTACCTACGAGCAGTACTTC.

A few counts support this clonotype. This chain links TRBV27 with TRBJ2-7; the D gene is possibly TRBD1 (5 bases). This CDR3 region has 15 residues. The germline CDR1 and CDR2 sequences are MNHEY and SMNVEV (reference sequence). V lost 6 bases to trimming and J lost 1 base, with 16 bases between them. In DNA form, the CDR3 reads TGTGCCAGCAGCCCCCCCCCTCGACAGTCCTACGAGCAGTACTTC. Translated, it gives CASSPPPRQSYEQYF.